This TCR beta chain was identified in a study of OX40 agonist ivuxolimab in advanced cancers. Whole-study context: Previous treatment with anti-PD-1, anti-PD-L1 or anti-CTLA-4 therapy was allowed; under 50% had received some.

In regard to this clone: Its antigen is currently unknown.

Regarding the study as a whole: CD4+ and CD8+ blood T cells expanded clonally by week 6 at 0.1 to 3.0 mg/kg.

With V trimmed by 7 bases and J by 4 bases, 9 bases remained unmatched. Germline lookup yields CDR1 MNHEY and CDR2 SMNVEV (reference sequence). The CDR3 has 14 amino acids. The data were produced by immunoSEQ multiplex PCR, yet TCRdb's version contains in-frame clones alone and is incomplete. The data contain 55,000 to 65,000 clones, around 83% of them seen just once; the ten biggest clones take up 2.5% to 3.5%. This specimen was CD4+ or CD8+ T cells sorted from blood, taken in a trial of the OX40 agonist ivuxolimab. The rearrangement uses TRBV27 and TRBJ2-7, with TRBD1 matching 8 bases. This TCR came from an adult with an advanced solid tumor such as melanoma, head and neck, liver or kidney cancer. The CDR3 sequence: CASTPTGAPYEQYF. The DNA for the CDR3 is TGTGCCAGCACCCCGACAGGGGCACCTTACGAGCAGTACTTC.